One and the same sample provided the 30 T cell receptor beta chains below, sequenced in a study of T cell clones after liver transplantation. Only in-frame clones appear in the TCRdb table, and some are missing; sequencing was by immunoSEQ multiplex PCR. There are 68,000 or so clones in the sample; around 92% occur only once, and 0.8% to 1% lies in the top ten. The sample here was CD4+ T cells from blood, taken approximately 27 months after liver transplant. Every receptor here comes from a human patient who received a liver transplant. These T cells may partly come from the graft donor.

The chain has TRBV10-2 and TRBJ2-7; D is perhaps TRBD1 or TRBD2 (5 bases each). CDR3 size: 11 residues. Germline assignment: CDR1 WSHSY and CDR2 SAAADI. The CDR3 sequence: CSTRRGEVQYF. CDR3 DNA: TGCTCCACCCGGAGAGGGGAAGTGCAGTACTTC.

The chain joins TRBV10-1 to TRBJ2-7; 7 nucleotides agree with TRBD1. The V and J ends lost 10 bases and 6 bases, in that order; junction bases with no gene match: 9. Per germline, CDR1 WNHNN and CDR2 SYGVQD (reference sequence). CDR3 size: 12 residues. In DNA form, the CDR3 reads TGCGCCACAAGTTCGACAGGGTGCGAGCAGTACTTC. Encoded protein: CATSSTGCEQYF.

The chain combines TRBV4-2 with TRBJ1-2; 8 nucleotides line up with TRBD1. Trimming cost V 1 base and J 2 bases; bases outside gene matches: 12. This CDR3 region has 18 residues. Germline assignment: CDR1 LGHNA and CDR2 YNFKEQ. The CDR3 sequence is CASSQVGQGALLNYGYTF. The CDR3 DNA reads TGTGCCAGCAGCCAAGTAGGGCAGGGGGCGCTTTTAAACTATGGCTACACCTTC.

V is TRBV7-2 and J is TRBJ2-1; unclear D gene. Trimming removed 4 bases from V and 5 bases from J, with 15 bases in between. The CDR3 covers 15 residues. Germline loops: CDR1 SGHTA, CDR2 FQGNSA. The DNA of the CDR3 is TGTGCCAGCAGCTCGCCTAGGGTGCGAAACAATGAGCAGTTCTTC. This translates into CASSSPRVRNNEQFF. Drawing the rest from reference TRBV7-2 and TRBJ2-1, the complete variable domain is GAGVSQSPSNKVTEKGKDVELRCDPISGHTALYWYRQSLGQGLEFLIYFQGNSAPDKSGLPSDRFSAERTGGSVSTLTIQRTQQEDSAVYLCASSSPRVRNNEQFFGPGTRLTVL.

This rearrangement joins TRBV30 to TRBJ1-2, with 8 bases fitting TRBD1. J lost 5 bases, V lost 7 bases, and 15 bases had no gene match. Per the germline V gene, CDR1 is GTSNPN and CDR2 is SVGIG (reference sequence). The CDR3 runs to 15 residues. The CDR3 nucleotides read TGTGCCTTCAGGGTACAGGGGGGCCCCTTATATGGCTACACCTTC. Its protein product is CAFRVQGGPLYGYTF.

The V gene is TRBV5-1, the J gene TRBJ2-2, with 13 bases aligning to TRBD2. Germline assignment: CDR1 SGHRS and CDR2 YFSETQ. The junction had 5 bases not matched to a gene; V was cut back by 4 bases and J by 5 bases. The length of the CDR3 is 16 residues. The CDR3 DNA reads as TGCGCCAGCAGCCCGGGACTAGCGGGAAAAACCGGGGAGCTGTTTTTT. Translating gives CASSPGLAGKTGELFF.

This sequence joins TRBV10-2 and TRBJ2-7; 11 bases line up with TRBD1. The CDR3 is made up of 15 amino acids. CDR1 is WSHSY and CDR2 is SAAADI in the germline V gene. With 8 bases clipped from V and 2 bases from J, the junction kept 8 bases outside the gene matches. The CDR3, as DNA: TGCGCCAGCCTAGAACCGGGACAGGGGGCCTACGAGCAGTACTTC. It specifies CASLEPGQGAYEQYF.

The CDR3 DNA reads as TGTGCCAGCAGCGTAGAAACCTCCGCGACCGTTGGCGGCTACACCTTC. Translating it yields CASSVETSATVGGYTF. V usage is TRBV9 and J usage is TRBJ1-2; D uncertain. CDR1 is SGDLS, CDR2 YYNGEE, per germline. V was shortened by 0 bases and J by 8 bases, with 20 bases between the two germline ends. The CDR3 totals 16 residues.

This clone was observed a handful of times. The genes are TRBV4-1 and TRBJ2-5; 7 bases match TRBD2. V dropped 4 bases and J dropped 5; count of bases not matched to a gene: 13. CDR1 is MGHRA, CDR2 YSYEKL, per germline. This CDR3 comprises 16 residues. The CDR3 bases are TGCGCCAGCAGCCCGACCCTTTCGGGGGGAGGCGAGACCCAGTACTTC. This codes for CASSPTLSGGGETQYF.

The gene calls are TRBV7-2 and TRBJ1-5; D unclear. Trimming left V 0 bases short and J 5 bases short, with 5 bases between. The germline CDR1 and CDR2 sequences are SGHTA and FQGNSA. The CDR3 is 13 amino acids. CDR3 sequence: CASSLALYQPQHF. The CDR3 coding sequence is TGTGCCAGCAGCTTAGCCCTATATCAGCCCCAGCATTTT.

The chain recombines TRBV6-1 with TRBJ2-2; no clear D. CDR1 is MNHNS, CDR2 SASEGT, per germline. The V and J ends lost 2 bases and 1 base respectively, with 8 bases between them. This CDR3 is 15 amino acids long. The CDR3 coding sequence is TGTGCCAGCAGTGAATCGATGGTGAACACCGGGGAGCTGTTTTTT. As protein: CASSESMVNTGELFF.

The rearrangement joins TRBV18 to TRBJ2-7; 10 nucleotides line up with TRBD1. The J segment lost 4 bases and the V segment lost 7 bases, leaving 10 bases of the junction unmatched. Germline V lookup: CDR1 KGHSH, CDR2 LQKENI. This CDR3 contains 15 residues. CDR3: CASCTPGQGQYEQYF. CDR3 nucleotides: TGTGCCAGCTGTACGCCGGGACAGGGGCAGTACGAGCAGTACTTC.

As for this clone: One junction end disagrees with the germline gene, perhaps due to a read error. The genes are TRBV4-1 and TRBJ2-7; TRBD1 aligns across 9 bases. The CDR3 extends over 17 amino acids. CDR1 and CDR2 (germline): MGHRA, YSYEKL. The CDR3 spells CASSQDSTTGTGLEQHF. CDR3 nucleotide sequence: TGCGCCAGCAGCCAAGACTCGACCACCGGGACAGGGCTCGAGCAGCACTTC.

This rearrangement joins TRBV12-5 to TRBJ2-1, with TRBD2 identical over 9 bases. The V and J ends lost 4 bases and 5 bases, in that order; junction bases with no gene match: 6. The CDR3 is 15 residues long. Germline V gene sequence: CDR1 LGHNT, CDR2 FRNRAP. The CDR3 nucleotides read TGTGCTAGTGGTTCAGGCGGGAGGGCCGACAATGAGCAGTTCTTC. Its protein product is CASGSGGRADNEQFF.

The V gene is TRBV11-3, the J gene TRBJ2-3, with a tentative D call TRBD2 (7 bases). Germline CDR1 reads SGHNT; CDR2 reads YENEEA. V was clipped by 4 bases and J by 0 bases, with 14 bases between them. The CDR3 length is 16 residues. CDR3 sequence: CASSWGLAESTDTQYF. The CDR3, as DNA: TGTGCCAGCAGCTGGGGGCTAGCGGAGAGCACAGATACGCAGTATTTT.

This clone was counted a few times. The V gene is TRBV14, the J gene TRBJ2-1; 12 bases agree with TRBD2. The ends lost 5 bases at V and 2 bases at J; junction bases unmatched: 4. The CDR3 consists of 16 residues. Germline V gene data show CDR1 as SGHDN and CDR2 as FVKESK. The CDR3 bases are TGTGCCAGCAGCGGACTAGCGGGATGGGCCTACAATGAGCAGTTCTTC. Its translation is CASSGLAGWAYNEQFF.

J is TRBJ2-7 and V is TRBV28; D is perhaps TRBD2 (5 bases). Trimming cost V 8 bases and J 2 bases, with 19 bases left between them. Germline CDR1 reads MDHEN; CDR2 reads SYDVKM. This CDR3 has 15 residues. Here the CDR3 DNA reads TGTGCCAGCCGTCGCTCGGGAAGCCTTACCTACGAGCAGTACTTC. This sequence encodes CASRRSGSLTYEQYF. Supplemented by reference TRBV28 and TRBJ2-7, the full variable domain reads DVKVTQSSRYLVKRTGEKVFLECVQDMDHENMFWYRQDPGLGLRLIYFSYDVKMKEKGDIPEGYSVSREKKERFSLILESASTNQTSMYLCASRRSGSLTYEQYFGPGTRLTVT.

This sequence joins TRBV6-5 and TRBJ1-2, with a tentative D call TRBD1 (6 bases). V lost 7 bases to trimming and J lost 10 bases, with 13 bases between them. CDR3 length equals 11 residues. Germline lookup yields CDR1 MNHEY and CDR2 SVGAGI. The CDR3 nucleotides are TGTGCCAGCAAAGGACAGATCGACTACACCTTC. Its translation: CASKGQIDYTF.

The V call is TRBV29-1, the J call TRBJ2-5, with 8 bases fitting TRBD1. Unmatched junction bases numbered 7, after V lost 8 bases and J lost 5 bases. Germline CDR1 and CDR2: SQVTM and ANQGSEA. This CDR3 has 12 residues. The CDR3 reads CSSQGADETQYF. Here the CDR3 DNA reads TGCAGCTCTCAGGGGGCCGATGAGACCCAGTACTTC.

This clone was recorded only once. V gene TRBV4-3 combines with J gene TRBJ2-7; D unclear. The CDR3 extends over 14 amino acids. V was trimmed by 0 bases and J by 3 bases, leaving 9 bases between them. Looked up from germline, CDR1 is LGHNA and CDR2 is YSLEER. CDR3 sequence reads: CASSQEHTYYEQYF. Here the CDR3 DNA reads TGCGCCAGCAGCCAAGAACACACCTACTACGAGCAGTACTTC.

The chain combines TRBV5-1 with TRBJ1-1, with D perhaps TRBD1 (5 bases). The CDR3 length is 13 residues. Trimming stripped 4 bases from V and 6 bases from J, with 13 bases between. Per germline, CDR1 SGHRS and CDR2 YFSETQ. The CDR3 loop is CASSVQEAAEAFF. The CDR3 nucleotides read TGCGCCAGCAGCGTACAGGAGGCGGCTGAAGCTTTCTTT. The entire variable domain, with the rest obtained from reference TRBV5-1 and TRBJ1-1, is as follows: KAGVTQTPRYLIKTRGQQVTLSCSPISGHRSVSWYQQTPGQGLQFLFEYFSETQRNKGNFPGRFSGRQFSNSRSEMNVSTLELGDSALYLCASSVQEAAEAFFGQGTRLTVV.

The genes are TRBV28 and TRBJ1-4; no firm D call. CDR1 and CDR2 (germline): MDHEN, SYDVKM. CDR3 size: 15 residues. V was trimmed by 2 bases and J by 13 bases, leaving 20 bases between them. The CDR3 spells CASSLNGPRGEGLFF. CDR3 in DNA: TGTGCCAGCAGTTTAAACGGGCCGCGGGGAGAGGGACTGTTTTTT.

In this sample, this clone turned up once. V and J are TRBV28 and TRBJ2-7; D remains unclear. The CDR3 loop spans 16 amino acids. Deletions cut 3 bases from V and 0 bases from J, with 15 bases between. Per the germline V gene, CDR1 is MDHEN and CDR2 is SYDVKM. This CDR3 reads CASSLVFQASSYEQYF. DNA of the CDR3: TGTGCCAGCAGTTTGGTCTTCCAGGCGAGCTCCTACGAGCAGTACTTC.

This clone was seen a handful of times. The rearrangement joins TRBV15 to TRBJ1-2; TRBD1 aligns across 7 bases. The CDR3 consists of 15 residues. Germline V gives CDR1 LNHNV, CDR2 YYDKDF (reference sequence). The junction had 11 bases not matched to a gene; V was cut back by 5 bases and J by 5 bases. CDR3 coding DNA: TGTGCCACCAGCGACAGAATCGGGACAGCTTATGGCTACACCTTC. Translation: CATSDRIGTAYGYTF.

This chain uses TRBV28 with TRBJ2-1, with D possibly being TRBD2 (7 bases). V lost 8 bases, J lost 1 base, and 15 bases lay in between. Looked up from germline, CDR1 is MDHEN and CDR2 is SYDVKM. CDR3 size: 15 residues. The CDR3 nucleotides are TGTGCCAGCGGGGGCAGCGGGGCGTCCTACAATGAGCAGTTCTTC. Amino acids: CASGGSGASYNEQFF.

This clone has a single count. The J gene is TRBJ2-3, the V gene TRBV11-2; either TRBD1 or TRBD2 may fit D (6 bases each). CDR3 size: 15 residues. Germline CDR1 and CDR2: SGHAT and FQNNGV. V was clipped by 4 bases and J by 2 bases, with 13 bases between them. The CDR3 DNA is TGTGCCAGCAGCTCCCTCGGGGGCCCCACAGATACGCAGTATTTT. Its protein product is CASSSLGGPTDTQYF.

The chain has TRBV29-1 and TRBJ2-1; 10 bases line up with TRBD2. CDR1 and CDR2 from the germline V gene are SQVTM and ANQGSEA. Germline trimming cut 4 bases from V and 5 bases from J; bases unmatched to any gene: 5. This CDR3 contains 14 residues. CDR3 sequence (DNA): TGCAGCGTTGCAGCGGGAGGGTTCCACAATGAGCAGTTCTTC. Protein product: CSVAAGGFHNEQFF.

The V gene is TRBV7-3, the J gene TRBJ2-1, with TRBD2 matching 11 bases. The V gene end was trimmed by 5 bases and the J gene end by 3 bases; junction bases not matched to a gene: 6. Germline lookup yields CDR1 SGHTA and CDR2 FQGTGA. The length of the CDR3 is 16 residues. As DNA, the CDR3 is TGTGCCAGCAGCCCAACTAGCGGGAGAGGCTACAATGAGCAGTTCTTC. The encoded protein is CASSPTSGRGYNEQFF.

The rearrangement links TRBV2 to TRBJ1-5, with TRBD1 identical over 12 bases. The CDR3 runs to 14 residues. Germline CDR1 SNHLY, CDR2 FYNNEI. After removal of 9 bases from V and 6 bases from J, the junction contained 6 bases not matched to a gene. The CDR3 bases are TGTGCCAGTCGGGACAGGGGGCTTGGTCAGCCCCAGCATTTT. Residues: CASRDRGLGQPQHF.

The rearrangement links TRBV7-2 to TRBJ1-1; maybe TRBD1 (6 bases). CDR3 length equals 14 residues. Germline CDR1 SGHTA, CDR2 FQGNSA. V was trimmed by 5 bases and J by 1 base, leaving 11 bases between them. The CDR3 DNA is TGTGCCAGCAGCACAGGGCGGGGGAACACTGAAGCTTTCTTT. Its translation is CASSTGRGNTEAFF. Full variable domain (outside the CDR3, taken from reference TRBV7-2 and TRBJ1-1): GAGVSQSPSNKVTEKGKDVELRCDPISGHTALYWYRQSLGQGLEFLIYFQGNSAPDKSGLPSDRFSAERTGGSVSTLTIQRTQQEDSAVYLCASSTGRGNTEAFFGQGTRLTVV.